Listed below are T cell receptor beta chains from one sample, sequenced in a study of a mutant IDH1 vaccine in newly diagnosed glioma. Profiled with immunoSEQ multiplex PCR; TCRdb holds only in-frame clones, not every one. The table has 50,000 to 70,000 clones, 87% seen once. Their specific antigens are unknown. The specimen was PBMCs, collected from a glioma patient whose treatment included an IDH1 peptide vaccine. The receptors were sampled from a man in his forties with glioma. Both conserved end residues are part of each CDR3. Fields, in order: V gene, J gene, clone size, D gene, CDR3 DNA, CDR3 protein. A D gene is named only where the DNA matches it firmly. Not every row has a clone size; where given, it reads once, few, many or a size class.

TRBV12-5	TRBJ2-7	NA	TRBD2	TGTGCTAGTGGTTTGCTAGCGGGAGGGCCGGGGGACGAGCAGTACTTC	CASGLLAGGPGDEQYF
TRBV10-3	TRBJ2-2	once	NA	TGTGCCATCAGTGAGGACAGTGCAAACACCGGGGAGCTGTTTTTT	CAISEDSANTGELFF
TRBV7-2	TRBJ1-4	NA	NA	TGTGCCAGCAGCGCTTATCCCGGGACGGTTGAAAAACTGTTTTTT	CASSAYPGTVEKLFF
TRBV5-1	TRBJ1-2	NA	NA	TGCGCCAGCAGCGTAGGTGGGGGGATCGACTATGGCTACACCTTC	CASSVGGGIDYGYTF
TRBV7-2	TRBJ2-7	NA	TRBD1	TGTGCCAGCAGCGTCGGGACAGCGAACTACGAGCAGTACTTC	CASSVGTANYEQYF
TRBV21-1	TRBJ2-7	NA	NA	TGTGCCAGCAGCAAAGTCCTAGCGCCAATAACCTACGAGCAGTACTTC	CASSKVLAPITYEQYF
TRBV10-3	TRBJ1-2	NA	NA	TGTGCCATCAGTGATTTACCTTCCGGTGGCTACACCTTC	CAISDLPSGGYTF
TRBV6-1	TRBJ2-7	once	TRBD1	TGTGCCAGCAGGGAAATAGGGGGCCACGAGCAGTACTTC	CASREIGGHEQYF
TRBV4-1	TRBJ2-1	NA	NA	TGCGCCAGCAGCCAAGCTACGGGAGTGGACAATGAGCAGTTCTTC	CASSQATGVDNEQFF
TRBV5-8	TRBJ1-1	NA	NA	TGTGCCAGCAGTGGGGACGGGGACACTGAAGCTTTCTTT	CASSGDGDTEAFF
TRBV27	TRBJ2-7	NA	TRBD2	TGTGCCAGCAGTTTATCGACCCCACTAGCGGGAGTCCCCCCCTACGAGCAGTACTTC	CASSLSTPLAGVPPYEQYF
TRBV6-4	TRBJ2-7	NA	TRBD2	TGTGCCAGCAGTGAACTAGCGGGGGCTGGTGAGCAGTACTTC	CASSELAGAGEQYF
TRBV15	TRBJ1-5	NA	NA	TGTGCCACCAGTACCGAGTCCGATCAGCCCCAGCATTTT	CATSTESDQPQHF